This T cell receptor beta chain was identified during a study of cytomegalovirus exposure and HLA in healthy donors. General study results and limits: Productive rates of about 87% or about 30% were seen for most TCR beta V segments in an earlier analysis.

V shed 0 bases and J shed 3 bases, with 7 bases lying between them. The CDR3 runs 14 residues. The germline gives CDR1 SGHRS, CDR2 YFSETQ. Notes on this clone: No antigen is known for it.

In the PCR, 60 Vbeta and 13 Jbeta primers were used. TCRdb keeps only in-frame clones here, not all; method: immunoSEQ multiplex PCR. The table records approximately 100,000 clones, 60% to 85% of them present only once. The receptor was isolated from a man aged 60 to 69 in good health and CMV-seropositive. Specimen: PBMCs. The chain links TRBV5-1 to TRBJ1-5, with D possibly being TRBD1 (5 bases). The CDR3 loop reads CASSLGQPNQPQHF. CDR3 in DNA: TGCGCCAGCAGCTTGGGACAGCCCAATCAGCCCCAGCATTTT.